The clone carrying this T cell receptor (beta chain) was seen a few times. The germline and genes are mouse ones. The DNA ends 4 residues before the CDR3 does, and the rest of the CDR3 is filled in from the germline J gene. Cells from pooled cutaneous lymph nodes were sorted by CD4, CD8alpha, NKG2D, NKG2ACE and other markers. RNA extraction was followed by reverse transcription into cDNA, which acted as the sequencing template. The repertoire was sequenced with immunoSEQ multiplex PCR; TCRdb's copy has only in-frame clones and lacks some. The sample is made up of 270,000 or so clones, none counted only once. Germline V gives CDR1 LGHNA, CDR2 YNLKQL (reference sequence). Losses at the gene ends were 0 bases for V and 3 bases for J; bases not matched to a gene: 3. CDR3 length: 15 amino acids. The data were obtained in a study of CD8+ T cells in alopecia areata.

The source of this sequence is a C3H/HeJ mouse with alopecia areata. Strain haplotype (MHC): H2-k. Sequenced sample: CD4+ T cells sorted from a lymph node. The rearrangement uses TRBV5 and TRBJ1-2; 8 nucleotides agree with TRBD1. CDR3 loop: CASSQDRGPDSDYTF. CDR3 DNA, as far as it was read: TGTGCCAGCAGCCAAGACAGGGGGCCTGACTCC.